Below are 24 T cell receptor beta chains sequenced from a single sample in a study of cytomegalovirus exposure and HLA in healthy donors. The assay was immunoSEQ multiplex PCR, and TCRdb's table has in-frame clones only and misses some. The repertoire holds about 220,000 clones, with roughly 88% as singletons. The sequencing input was PBMCs. These receptors were collected from a woman aged 25-40 years in good health and CMV-seropositive.

This clone was recorded a few times. V and J are TRBV19 and TRBJ1-2, with D unresolved. CDR1 is LNHDA and CDR2 is SQIVND in the germline V gene (reference sequence). Trimming removed 6 bases at V and 6 bases at J, with 14 bases between. The CDR3 covers 13 residues. This CDR3 reads CASSTVVWHGYTF. As DNA, the CDR3 is TGTGCCAGTAGCACCGTGGTTTGGCATGGCTACACCTTC.

V gene TRBV6-1 combines with J gene TRBJ2-7; D might be TRBD1 (5 bases). Germline CDR1 reads MNHNS; CDR2 reads SASEGT. V shed 6 bases and J shed 2 bases, with 11 bases lying between them. The CDR3 runs 13 residues. CDR3 DNA: TGTGCCAGCAGCTTGACAGTTACCTACGAGCAGTACTTC. It encodes CASSLTVTYEQYF.

The V call is TRBV7-9, the J call TRBJ2-3; TRBD1 matches at 10 bases. V trimming: 8 bases; J trimming: 5 bases; junction bases outside the gene matches: 4. Germline V lookup: CDR1 SEHNR, CDR2 FQNEAQ (reference sequence). This CDR3 contains 13 residues. The CDR3 DNA follows: TGTGCCAGCGGACAGGGGGATGGAGATACGCAGTATTTT. It is translated as CASGQGDGDTQYF.

The chain combines TRBV28 with TRBJ2-3, with 8 bases fitting TRBD2. Germline V gene sequence: CDR1 MDHEN, CDR2 SYDVKM. Trimming cost V 9 bases and J 0 bases; bases outside gene matches: 17. The CDR3 is made up of 18 amino acids. The CDR3 DNA follows: TGTGCCAGACGCACTGGGGACCCCACTAGCGGCAGCACAGATACGCAGTATTTT. Translation: CARRTGDPTSGSTDTQYF.

This chain links TRBV27 with TRBJ2-3; 8 bases match TRBD1. J gave up 4 bases and V 10 bases, and 7 bases lay outside the gene matches. Germline V CDR1 and CDR2: MNHEY, SMNVEV (reference sequence). The CDR3 is 13 amino acids. The DNA for the CDR3 is TGTGCCACCGGACAGGGCATTCCAGATACGCAGTATTTT. It is translated as CATGQGIPDTQYF.

The V gene is TRBV7-2, the J gene TRBJ2-1; 8 bases agree with TRBD2. The CDR3 length is 15 residues. From germline, CDR1 is SGHTA and CDR2 FQGNSA. The J segment lost 3 bases and the V segment lost 8 bases, leaving 9 bases of the junction unmatched. As DNA, the CDR3 is TGTGCCAGCTCGGTGCGGGAGGCCTTCTACAATGAGCAGTTCTTC. Amino acid sequence: CASSVREAFYNEQFF.

This sequence joins TRBV6-5 and TRBJ1-5; D is uncertain. This CDR3 has 13 residues. CDR1 and CDR2 (germline): MNHEY, SVGAGI. V gave up 4 bases and J gave up 2 bases, with 6 bases separating them. The CDR3 DNA is TGTGCCAGCAGTTTTGGTGGCAATCAGCCCCAGCATTTT. Its translation: CASSFGGNQPQHF.

This chain links TRBV14 with TRBJ2-7; 11 positions match TRBD2. CDR1 is SGHDN, CDR2 FVKESK, per germline. J gave up 3 bases and V 5 bases, and 6 bases lay outside the gene matches. This CDR3 region has 15 residues. Here the CDR3 reads CASSWGLAEFYEQYF. The CDR3 DNA follows: TGTGCCAGCAGCTGGGGACTAGCGGAGTTCTACGAGCAGTACTTC.

This clone was recorded many times. The chain uses TRBV10-1 and TRBJ1-1, with TRBD1 matching over 7 bases. The J segment lost 7 bases and the V segment lost 5 bases, leaving 7 bases of the junction unmatched. The CDR3 sequence is 13 residues long. CDR1 is WNHNN and CDR2 is SYGVQD in the germline V gene (reference sequence). DNA for the CDR3: TGCGCCAGCAGTAATACAGGGGAAGGTGAAGCTTTCTTT. Encoded protein: CASSNTGEGEAFF.

The chain employs TRBV10-3 and TRBJ1-2; D is undetermined. Germline V gene data show CDR1 as ENHRY and CDR2 as SYGVKD. The CDR3 covers 18 residues. Trimming stripped 0 bases from V and 3 bases from J, with 20 bases between. In DNA form, the CDR3 reads TGTGCCATCAGTGAGTCCTTCTGGGCAGAACGGAATGACTATGGCTACACCTTC. Its translation is CAISESFWAERNDYGYTF.

This clone was recorded once. V and J are TRBV25-1 and TRBJ2-7; D ambiguous. CDR1 and CDR2 (germline): MGHDK, SYGVNS. The length of the CDR3 is 11 residues. Trimming stripped 4 bases from V and 7 bases from J, with 8 bases between. CDR3 coding DNA: TGTGCCAGCAGTGTTGGCCTAGAGCAGTACTTC. This sequence encodes CASSVGLEQYF.

This chain connects TRBV29-1 to TRBJ2-1; 9 bases are shared with TRBD2. The CDR3 is 14 amino acids. J gave up 5 bases and V 8 bases, and 10 bases lay outside the gene matches. The V gene's germline CDR1 is SQVTM and CDR2 ANQGSEA. Written as DNA, the CDR3 is TGCAGCTCGGTCTCTAGCGGGACGCACAATGAGCAGTTCTTC. It codes for CSSVSSGTHNEQFF.

This clone was found once. The CDR3 DNA follows: TGCGCCAGCAGCAAGTATACTACAGCGGACTATGGCTACACCTTC. Encoded protein: CASSKYTTADYGYTF. The V call is TRBV4-3, the J call TRBJ1-2; unclear D gene. The length of the CDR3 is 15 residues. Germline V gene sequence: CDR1 LGHNA, CDR2 YSLEER. V was cut by 5 bases and J by 3 bases, with 16 bases left in between.

As DNA, the CDR3 is TGCGCCAGCAGCCATTCGAATTCAGGGTGGGGCGAGCAGTACTTC. Amino acids: CASSHSNSGWGEQYF. The chain uses TRBV4-1 and TRBJ2-7; D is perhaps TRBD1 (5 bases). The length of the CDR3 is 15 residues. V lost 3 bases, J lost 6 bases, and 18 bases lay in between. From germline, CDR1 is MGHRA and CDR2 YSYEKL.

The chain uses TRBV27 and TRBJ1-2, with D hard to call. The CDR3 runs to 14 residues. Germline V CDR1 and CDR2: MNHEY, SMNVEV (reference sequence). The germline V and J ends were trimmed by 0 bases and 3 bases, with 8 bases remaining between them. CDR3 DNA: TGTGCCAGCAGTTTATCCGGAGGTCACTATGGCTACACCTTC. Protein sequence: CASSLSGGHYGYTF.

The chain joins TRBV6-1 to TRBJ1-2; D not certain. Between the trimmed V and J ends, which lost 3 bases and 0 bases, there was a span of 8 bases. CDR3 length: 14 amino acids. Germline V CDR1 and CDR2: MNHNS, SASEGT. The CDR3 is CASSDELANYGYTF. CDR3 nucleotide sequence: TGTGCCAGCAGTGACGAGTTAGCTAACTATGGCTACACCTTC.

The rearrangement joins TRBV5-1 to TRBJ2-3, with TRBD2 matching 9 bases. Germline CDR1 is SGHRS and CDR2 is YFSETQ. This CDR3 is built from 16 residues. The V and J ends lost 4 bases and 7 bases, in that order; junction bases with no gene match: 13. Here the CDR3 reads CASSRSGLAGQYTQYF. The CDR3 coding sequence is TGCGCCAGCAGCCGGTCGGGGCTAGCGGGACAATATACGCAGTATTTT.

This chain joins TRBV30 and TRBJ1-2, with D perhaps TRBD1 (5 bases). Between the trimmed V and J ends, which lost 5 bases and 5 bases, there was a span of 12 bases. CDR3 length: 12 residues. Germline lookup yields CDR1 GTSNPN and CDR2 SVGIG (reference sequence). The CDR3 sequence: CAWGTGPYGYTF. CDR3 nucleotide sequence: TGTGCCTGGGGCACGGGACCTTATGGCTACACCTTC.

The rearrangement links TRBV10-3 to TRBJ2-2; D gene uncertain. With 6 bases removed from V and 2 bases from J, the gap between germline ends came to 10 bases. The CDR3 extends over 14 amino acids. CDR1 is ENHRY, CDR2 SYGVKD, per germline. Written as DNA, the CDR3 is TGTGCCATCAGGGAACCGACCAACACCGGGGAGCTGTTTTTT. As protein: CAIREPTNTGELFF.

The V gene is TRBV10-3, the J gene TRBJ2-4; 11 bases line up with TRBD2. The CDR3 has 14 amino acids. Germline CDR1 reads ENHRY; CDR2 reads SYGVKD. Losses at the gene ends were 3 bases for V and 10 bases for J; bases not matched to a gene: 5. CDR3 amino acids: CAISEPRLAGIQYF. The CDR3 nucleotides are TGTGCCATCAGTGAACCCCGACTAGCGGGAATTCAGTACTTC.

V gene TRBV30 combines with J gene TRBJ1-1, with a possible D match to TRBD1 (6 bases). Deletions cut 5 bases from V and 7 bases from J, with 14 bases between. In germline, CDR1 is GTSNPN, CDR2 SVGIG (reference sequence). This CDR3 spans 12 amino acids. DNA for the CDR3: TGTGCCTGGGAAAAGGGGGACTATGAAGCTTTCTTT. Its translation: CAWEKGDYEAFF.

With respect to this clone: Other DNA sequences in the same sample also yield this CDR3. V gene TRBV5-1 combines with J gene TRBJ1-5; 7 bases are shared with TRBD1. Germline loops: CDR1 SGHRS, CDR2 YFSETQ. The CDR3 has 15 residues. Trimming removed 0 bases from V and 5 bases from J; junction bases left unmatched: 5. CDR3 residues: CASSLDGQGDQPQHF. Written as DNA, the CDR3 is TGCGCCAGCAGCTTGGACGGGCAGGGGGATCAGCCCCAGCATTTT. Filled out from reference TRBV5-1 and TRBJ1-5, the complete variable domain reads KAGVTQTPRYLIKTRGQQVTLSCSPISGHRSVSWYQQTPGQGLQFLFEYFSETQRNKGNFPGRFSGRQFSNSRSEMNVSTLELGDSALYLCASSLDGQGDQPQHFGDGTRLSIL.

This chain connects TRBV9 to TRBJ1-4; TRBD1 agrees at 9 bases. Germline V gene sequence: CDR1 SGDLS, CDR2 YYNGEE. Losses at the gene ends were 4 bases for V and 6 bases for J; bases not matched to a gene: 13. The CDR3 consists of 17 residues. CDR3 protein: CASSSPQLRDRDEKLFF. CDR3 sequence (DNA): TGTGCCAGCAGCTCTCCTCAGCTCCGGGACAGGGATGAAAAACTGTTTTTT.

This clone appeared once. The chain has TRBV7-2 and TRBJ2-1, with a possible D match to TRBD2 (6 bases). CDR1 is SGHTA and CDR2 is FQGNSA in the germline V gene. This CDR3 region has 16 residues. V was trimmed by 0 bases and J by 6 bases, leaving 15 bases between them. This CDR3 is CASSLAAGRRGNEQFF. The CDR3 bases are TGTGCCAGCAGCTTAGCCGCGGGGCGCAGAGGCAATGAGCAGTTCTTC.